This T cell receptor (beta chain) was captured by sequencing in a study of blood T cell repertoires in COVID-19. Overall study context: Whether acute or convalescent, the COVID-19 samples came from the United States, Italy and Spain. T cells, B-cell-depleted T cells, or PBMCs supplied cDNA or gDNA.

Study processing details: It was from reference gene primer amplification that nucleated cell counts were estimated. Profiling relied on immunoSEQ multiplex PCR, and the TCRdb table lists in-frame clones only, not all of them. V and J calls and clone size are as listed in that table; D and trimming were resolved from the DNA. The sample has some 50,000 clones; 88% are singletons. The CDR3 has 16 amino acids. Germline V CDR1 and CDR2: ENHRY, SYGVKD. V was cut by 2 bases and J by 2 bases, with 16 bases left in between. The genes are TRBV10-3 and TRBJ2-7; D may be TRBD1 (6 bases). This sequence was found in a woman in her 70s with active COVID-19. The sequenced material came from peripheral blood. CDR3: CAISEPTQGHPYEQYF. In nucleotides, the CDR3 is TGTGCCATCAGTGAGCCAACCCAGGGGCACCCCTACGAGCAGTACTTC.